Below, 15 T cell receptor beta chains from the same sample are listed, as sequenced in a study of blood T cell repertoires in COVID-19. TCRdb's copy holds only in-frame clones and misses some; the assay was immunoSEQ multiplex PCR. The repertoire holds over 200,000 clones, with around 89% as singletons. Sequencing was carried out using PBMCs or T cells enriched from blood (not recorded which). These receptors came from a woman aged 40 to 49 with acute COVID-19.

V gene TRBV2 combines with J gene TRBJ1-1, with D perhaps matching TRBD1 (5 bases). The V end lost 1 base, the J end lost 5 bases, and 14 bases lay between the germline ends. In germline, CDR1 is SNHLY, CDR2 FYNNEI. The CDR3 length is 15 residues. The CDR3 DNA reads as TGTGCCAGCAGTGAAGAAAGGGGTGAAGGGACTGAAGCTTTCTTT. Translation: CASSEERGEGTEAFF.

The V call is TRBV5-1, the J call TRBJ2-3; 13 bases fit TRBD2. The V and J ends lost 5 bases and 0 bases, in that order; junction bases with no gene match: 9. The length of the CDR3 is 18 residues. Germline V gives CDR1 SGHRS, CDR2 YFSETQ. CDR3 sequence: CASSRGTSGASSTDTQYF. CDR3 nucleotides: TGCGCCAGCAGTCGAGGGACTAGCGGGGCCTCTAGCACAGATACGCAGTATTTT.

This chain joins TRBV5-4 and TRBJ1-2; 7 nucleotides agree with TRBD1. CDR3 size: 15 residues. Germline lookup yields CDR1 SGHNT and CDR2 YYREEE (reference sequence). Trimming took 2 bases from V and 2 from J; bases not matched to a gene: 6. The CDR3 sequence: CASSFQDRINYGYTF. The CDR3 DNA reads TGTGCCAGCAGCTTTCAGGACAGGATAAACTATGGCTACACCTTC.

This clone was observed a single time. The V gene is TRBV7-2, the J gene TRBJ1-4; 8 bases match TRBD1. CDR3 size: 15 residues. The germline V gene has CDR1 SGHTA and CDR2 FQGNSA. V was clipped by 4 bases and J by 8 bases; unmatched bases: 9. CDR3 in amino acids: CASSSRTGLGEKLFF. CDR3 nucleotides: TGTGCCAGCAGCTCCCGGACAGGGCTAGGAGAAAAACTGTTTTTT. Using reference TRBV7-2 and TRBJ1-4 for the parts outside the CDR3, the full variable domain is GAGVSQSPSNKVTEKGKDVELRCDPISGHTALYWYRQSLGQGLEFLIYFQGNSAPDKSGLPSDRFSAERTGGSVSTLTIQRTQQEDSAVYLCASSSRTGLGEKLFFGSGTQLSVL.

J is TRBJ2-7 and V is TRBV19; D is possibly TRBD1 (6 bases). V lost 4 bases and J lost 3, with 13 bases in between. The CDR3 has 14 amino acids. Germline V gene sequence: CDR1 LNHDA, CDR2 SQIVND (reference sequence). CDR3: CASSTSTGDYEQYF. CDR3 bases: TGTGCCAGTAGTACGTCGACAGGAGACTACGAGCAGTACTTC.

The chain recombines TRBV30 with TRBJ2-7, with a possible D match to TRBD1 (6 bases). Trimming removed 2 bases from V and 3 bases from J, with 20 bases in between. CDR3 length: 16 amino acids. Per the germline V gene, CDR1 is GTSNPN and CDR2 is SVGIG (reference sequence). CDR3 amino acids: CAWSQAATGLLYEQYV. The CDR3 coding sequence is TGTGCCTGGAGTCAGGCCGCGACAGGACTTCTCTACGAGCAGTACGTC.

This chain links TRBV5-6 with TRBJ2-1, with 10 bases that match TRBD2. The V segment lost 4 bases and the J segment 9 bases; nucleotides outside the gene matches: 10. CDR1 is SGHDT, CDR2 YYEEEE, per germline. The CDR3 has 15 amino acids. CDR3 DNA: TGTGCCAGCAGCGATCTAGCGGGGGACTCGGGTGAGCAGTTCTTC. This codes for CASSDLAGDSGEQFF. Based on the CDR3 plus reference TRBV5-6 and TRBJ2-1, the full variable domain is DAGVTQSPTHLIKTRGQQVTLRCSPKSGHDTVSWYQQALGQGPQFIFQYYEEEERQRGNFPDRFSGHQFPNYSSELNVNALLLGDSALYLCASSDLAGDSGEQFFGPGTRLTVL.

This clone appeared a single time. V usage is TRBV9 and J usage is TRBJ2-1; TRBD2 agrees at 12 bases. Germline V gene sequence: CDR1 SGDLS, CDR2 YYNGEE. V shed 0 bases and J 8 bases; nucleotides not matched to a gene: 12. The CDR3 consists of 18 residues. The CDR3 reads CASSVARASGGAFDEQFF. CDR3 sequence (DNA): TGTGCCAGCAGCGTAGCCCGAGCTAGCGGGGGGGCCTTCGATGAGCAGTTCTTC.

The chain has TRBV29-1 and TRBJ2-3, with TRBD2 matching 7 bases. Trimming at V came to 5 bases and at J to 2 bases, leaving 4 bases not matched to a gene. CDR3 size: 13 residues. The germline V gene encodes CDR1 SQVTM and CDR2 ANQGSEA. CDR3 in amino acids: CSVSRGVTDTQYF. In DNA form, the CDR3 reads TGCAGCGTTTCCCGGGGGGTCACAGATACGCAGTATTTT.

V is TRBV5-5 and J is TRBJ2-1; 11 nucleotides match TRBD1. V lost 4 bases, J lost 3 bases, and 3 bases stayed unmatched. The germline V gene encodes CDR1 SGHKS and CDR2 YYEKEE (reference sequence). The CDR3 is 15 residues long. The CDR3, as DNA: TGTGCCAGCAGCAGGGACAGGGGGGGCTACAATGAGCAGTTCTTC. Its protein is CASSRDRGGYNEQFF.

The chain has TRBV6-5 and TRBJ1-2; possibly TRBD1 for D (5 bases). V was clipped by 2 bases and J by 3 bases, with 16 bases between them. The CDR3 is 16 amino acids. Germline-derived CDR1 and CDR2 are MNHEY and SVGAGI. The CDR3 DNA sequence: TGTGCCAGCAGTTACCAATCAGGGTTCTTGCACTATGGCTACACCTTC. Residues: CASSYQSGFLHYGYTF.

V and J are TRBV21-1 and TRBJ1-3; TRBD1 is the table's D call, not checked against the DNA. TRBV21-1 is labeled a pseudogene. The CDR3 sequence is 17 residues long. The CDR3 is CASIDSSWAHSGNTIYF. CDR3 sequence (DNA): TGTGCCAGCATCGACAGTTCCTGGGCCCACTCTGGAAACACCATATATTTT.

The chain carries TRBV5-1 and TRBJ1-1, with D possibly TRBD1 on 5 matching bases. The length of the CDR3 is 14 residues. Trimming left V 4 bases short and J 1 base short, with 11 bases between. CDR1 and CDR2 (germline): SGHRS, YFSETQ. CDR3 DNA: TGCGCCAGCAGCCGCTTTGGACAGAACACTGAAGCTTTCTTT. Its translation is CASSRFGQNTEAFF.

The gene calls are TRBV7-9 and TRBJ2-5, with 8 bases aligning to TRBD2. Trimming removed 5 bases from V and 2 bases from J; junction bases left unmatched: 10. Germline V lookup: CDR1 SEHNR, CDR2 FQNEAQ (reference sequence). The CDR3 totals 16 residues. CDR3 bases: TGTGCCAGCAGCCCAAGTACGGGGGGGGGACAAGAGACCCAGTACTTC. Translating it yields CASSPSTGGGQETQYF.

This clone came up once. The chain is built from TRBV18 and TRBJ1-3; TRBD1 is a possible D gene (5 bases). The germline V gene has CDR1 KGHSH and CDR2 LQKENI. The CDR3 runs 16 residues. The V end lost 3 bases, the J end lost 0 bases, and 12 bases lay between the germline ends. The CDR3 loop is CASSPVDNSSGNTIYF. CDR3 in DNA: TGTGCCAGCTCACCCGTGGACAATAGCTCTGGAAACACCATATATTTT.